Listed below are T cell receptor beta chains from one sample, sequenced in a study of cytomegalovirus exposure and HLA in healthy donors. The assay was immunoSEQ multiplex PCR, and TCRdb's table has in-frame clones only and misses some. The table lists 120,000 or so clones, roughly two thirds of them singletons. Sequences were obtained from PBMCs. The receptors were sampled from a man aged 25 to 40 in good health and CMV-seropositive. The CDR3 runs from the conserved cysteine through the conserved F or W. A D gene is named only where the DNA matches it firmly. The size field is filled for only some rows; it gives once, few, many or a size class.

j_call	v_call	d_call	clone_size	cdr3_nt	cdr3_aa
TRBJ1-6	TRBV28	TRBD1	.	TGTGCCAGCACCCTGGGGGACAGGGGGTTCTTTAATTCACCCCTCCACTTT	CASTLGDRGFFNSPLHF
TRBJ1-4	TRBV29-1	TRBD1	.	TGCAGCGTAACCGGGACAGGGGGCGAAAAACTGTTTTTT	CSVTGTGGEKLFF
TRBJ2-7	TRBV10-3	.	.	TGTGCCATCAGTGAGTCGCGTAGAACCTACGAGCAGTACTTC	CAISESRRTYEQYF
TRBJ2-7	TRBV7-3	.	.	TGTGCCAGCAGCCCAATCGGGCAGGGGTATGATGAGCAGTACTTC	CASSPIGQGYDEQYF
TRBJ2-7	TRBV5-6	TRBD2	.	TGTGCCAGCAGGCTTAGCGGGGGATCATACGAGCAGTACTTC	CASRLSGGSYEQYF
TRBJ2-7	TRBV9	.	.	TGTGCCAGCAGCGAGTCAGCGGATGACGGCTACGAGCAGTACTTC	CASSESADDGYEQYF
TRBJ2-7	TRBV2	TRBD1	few	TGTGCCAGCAGGAATACAGGGGACTCCTACGAGCAGTACTTC	CASRNTGDSYEQYF
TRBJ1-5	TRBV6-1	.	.	TGTGCCAGCTCCTATCCATCCATTCAGCCCCAGCATTTT	CASSYPSIQPQHF
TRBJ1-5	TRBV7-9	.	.	TGTGCCAGCAGTTCACAGGGAGGGCAGCCCCAGCATTTT	CASSSQGGQPQHF
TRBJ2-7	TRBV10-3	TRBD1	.	TGTGCCATCAGTGAATCCGGACAGGCCTACGAGCAGTACTTC	CAISESGQAYEQYF
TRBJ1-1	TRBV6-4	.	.	TGTGCCAGCAGTGAGGAGGGGAGGACTGAAGCTTTCTTT	CASSEEGRTEAFF
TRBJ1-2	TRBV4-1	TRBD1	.	TGCGCCAGCAGCCAACCCGGGACAGGGTTTGGCTACACCTTC	CASSQPGTGFGYTF
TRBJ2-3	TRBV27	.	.	TGTGCCAGCAGTTTAAGGAGGCGCGATACGCAGTATTTT	CASSLRRRDTQYF
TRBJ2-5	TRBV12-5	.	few	TGTGCTAGTGGGGATCAGGGAGGAGAGACCCAGTACTTC	CASGDQGGETQYF
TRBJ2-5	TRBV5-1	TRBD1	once	TGCGCCAGCAGCTCCCAACAGGGGGAAGAGACCCAGTACTTC	CASSSQQGEETQYF
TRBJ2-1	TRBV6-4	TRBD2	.	TGTGCCAGCAGCCCTCTAGCGGGAACCTACAATGAGCAGTTCTTC	CASSPLAGTYNEQFF
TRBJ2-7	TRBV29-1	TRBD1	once	TGCAGCGTAGATGCCGGGACAGGGACTAACTACGAGCAGTACTTC	CSVDAGTGTNYEQYF
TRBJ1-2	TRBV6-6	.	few	TGTGCCAGCAGCCTAGATGCGATGGTAGGTGGCTACACCTTC	CASSLDAMVGGYTF
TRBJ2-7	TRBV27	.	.	TGTGCCAGCAGTCCCACCGACAGTTTTAGGCCCTACGAGCAGTACTTC	CASSPTDSFRPYEQYF
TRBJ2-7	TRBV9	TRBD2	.	TGTGCCAGCAGCGTAGCTAGCGGCGAGCAGTACTTC	CASSVASGEQYF
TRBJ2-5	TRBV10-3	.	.	TGTGCCATCCGGTCGGGGGCTAGCGGAGAGACCCAGTACTTC	CAIRSGASGETQYF
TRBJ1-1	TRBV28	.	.	TGTGCCAGCAGTCCCTGGGGGGGTCCTGAAGCTTTCTTT	CASSPWGGPEAFF
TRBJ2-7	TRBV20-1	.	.	TGCAGGGCCGGGTCTCGCTACGAGCAGTACTTC	CRAGSRYEQYF
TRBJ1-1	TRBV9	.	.	TGTGCCAGCAGCGTATCAGGGATGAACACTGAAGCTTTCTTT	CASSVSGMNTEAFF
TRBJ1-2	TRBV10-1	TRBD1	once	TGCGCCAGCAGCGCTACAGGGGGCGAGGGCTACACCTTC	CASSATGGEGYTF
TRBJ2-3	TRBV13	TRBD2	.	TGTGCCAGCAGCTTAGTGGGTAGCGGGAGGAATACGCAGTATTTT	CASSLVGSGRNTQYF
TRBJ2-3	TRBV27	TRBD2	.	TGTGCCAGCACCTCGCTAGCGGGAACAGTGACAGATACGCAGTATTTT	CASTSLAGTVTDTQYF
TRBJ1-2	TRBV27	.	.	TGTGCCACCGGCCGGGGTATAAACTATGGCTACACCTTC	CATGRGINYGYTF
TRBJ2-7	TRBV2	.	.	TGTGCCAGCAGTGTATTATCGGCCTACGAGCAGTACTTC	CASSVLSAYEQYF
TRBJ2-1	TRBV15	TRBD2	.	TGTGCCACCAGCAGCACTAGCGGAGGGAGCGATGAGCAGTTCTTC	CATSSTSGGSDEQFF
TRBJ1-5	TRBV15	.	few	TGTGCCACCAGCAGAGCCTGGACAGCAAATCAGCCCCAGCATTTT	CATSRAWTANQPQHF
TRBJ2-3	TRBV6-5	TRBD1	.	TGTGCCAGCAGTTACGACAGGGGAGGTAGCACAGATACGCAGTATTTT	CASSYDRGGSTDTQYF
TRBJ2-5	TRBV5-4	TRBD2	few	TGTGCCAGCAGCTGGGGGACTAGCGGGAGAGGGGAGACCCAGTACTTC	CASSWGTSGRGETQYF
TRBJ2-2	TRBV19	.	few	TGTGCCAGTAGTCTTTACACCGGGGAGCTGTTTTTT	CASSLYTGELFF
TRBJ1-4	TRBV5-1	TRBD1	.	TGCGCCAGCAGCTTGGCCGGGATACAGGGGGCAACTAATGAAAAACTGTTTTTT	CASSLAGIQGATNEKLFF
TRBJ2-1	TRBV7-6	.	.	TGTGCCAGCAGCTTTGGCCAATACAATGAGCAGTTCTTC	CASSFGQYNEQFF
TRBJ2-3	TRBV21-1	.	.	TGTGCCAGCAAGGGTAAGGGGGTAACAGATACGCAGTATTTT	CASKGKGVTDTQYF
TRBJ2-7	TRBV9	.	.	TGTGCCAGCAGCCCCTATGCAGGTTCCTCCTACGAGCAGTACTTC	CASSPYAGSSYEQYF
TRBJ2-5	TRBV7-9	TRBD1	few	TGTGCCAGCAGCTTAGTGGGACAGGGGCAAGAGACCCAGTACTTC	CASSLVGQGQETQYF
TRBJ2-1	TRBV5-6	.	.	TGTGCCAGCAGCTTTCCCGCCTATCGCCTCAGGGAGCAGTTCTTC	CASSFPAYRLREQFF
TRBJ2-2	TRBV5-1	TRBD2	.	TGCGCCAGCAGCTTAAAATTAGCGGGAGCGAACACCGGGGAGCTGTTTTTC	CASSLKLAGANTGELFF
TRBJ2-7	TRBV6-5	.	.	TGTGCCAGCAGTAAACAGGGAACCCACTACGAGCAGTACTTC	CASSKQGTHYEQYF
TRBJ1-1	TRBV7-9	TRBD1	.	TGTTCCAGCAGCCCGAGGGACAGCCGATCGGGGACTGAAGCTTTCTTT	CSSSPRDSRSGTEAFF
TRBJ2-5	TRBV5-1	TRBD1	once	TGCGCCAGCAGCAGGGGACAGAGACAGTACCAAGAGACCCAGTACTTC	CASSRGQRQYQETQYF